The 29 T cell receptor beta chains presented below share a single source sample, sequenced in a study of T cell changes during pregnancy in multiple sclerosis. Data came from immunoSEQ multiplex PCR; TCRdb stores just in-frame clones and leaves some out. The sample lists some 100,000 clones; roughly nine tenths were seen once. The sequencing here drew on peripheral blood, taken in the second trimester of pregnancy. These receptors were taken from a female donor with multiple sclerosis, enrolled in a pregnancy study.

The chain links TRBV7-2 to TRBJ1-1; 7 bases map to TRBD1. Germline lookup yields CDR1 SGHTA and CDR2 FQGNSA. There are 14 residues in the CDR3. Trimming at V came to 6 bases and at J to 4 bases, leaving 8 bases not matched to a gene. This chain's CDR3 is CASSRDRVTTEAFF. The CDR3 coding sequence is TGTGCCAGCAGTCGAGACAGGGTAACCACTGAAGCTTTCTTT.

This clone was seen only once. This rearrangement joins TRBV18 to TRBJ2-7; TRBD1 agrees at 8 bases. The junction had 3 bases not matched to a gene; V was cut back by 2 bases and J by 3 bases. This CDR3 has 14 amino acids. Per germline, CDR1 KGHSH and CDR2 LQKENI. CDR3 in DNA: TGTGCCAGCTCACCAGAGACAGGGGACTACGAGCAGTACTTC. Translated: CASSPETGDYEQYF.

The rearrangement uses TRBV19 and TRBJ2-7, with a weak D call TRBD2 (6 bases). The V gene's germline CDR1 is LNHDA and CDR2 SQIVND (reference sequence). V shed 1 base and J shed 6 bases, with 16 bases lying between them. The CDR3 spans 15 residues. The CDR3 spells CASSIVADSPAEQYF. CDR3 DNA: TGTGCCAGTAGTATAGTAGCGGATTCCCCGGCCGAGCAGTACTTC.

This rearrangement joins TRBV28 to TRBJ1-1, with D hard to call. CDR3 length: 14 amino acids. Germline V gives CDR1 MDHEN, CDR2 SYDVKM. With 5 bases removed from V and 1 base from J, the gap between germline ends came to 11 bases. The CDR3 DNA is TGTGCCAGCAGTGGCGACTCGACGAACACTGAAGCTTTCTTT. As protein: CASSGDSTNTEAFF.

The chain recombines TRBV28 with TRBJ2-7; TRBD2 matches at 12 bases. V gave up 0 bases and J gave up 4 bases; unmatched junction bases: 4. From germline, CDR1 is MDHEN and CDR2 SYDVKM. This CDR3 is 16 amino acids long. The CDR3 nucleotides are TGTGCCAGCAGTTTATGGACTAGCGGGAGTCTTTACGAGCAGTACTTC. It specifies CASSLWTSGSLYEQYF. Variable domain in full (rest from reference TRBV28 and TRBJ2-7): DVKVTQSSRYLVKRTGEKVFLECVQDMDHENMFWYRQDPGLGLRLIYFSYDVKMKEKGDIPEGYSVSREKKERFSLILESASTNQTSMYLCASSLWTSGSLYEQYFGPGTRLTVT.

This sequence joins TRBV6-5 and TRBJ2-5; TRBD2 agrees at 8 bases. Germline CDR1 reads MNHEY; CDR2 reads SVGAGI. Trimming took 6 bases from V and 4 from J; bases not matched to a gene: 10. CDR3 length: 15 residues. The CDR3 bases are TGTGCCAGCAGCCCCCGGGGGGGCCTGGGAGAGACCCAGTACTTC. As protein: CASSPRGGLGETQYF.

The CDR3 here is CASSPMSGDLTDTQYF. In DNA form, the CDR3 reads TGCGCCAGCAGCCCCATGTCGGGGGATTTGACAGATACGCAGTATTTT. The chain joins TRBV5-1 to TRBJ2-3; weak D call: TRBD2 (6 bases). V lost 4 bases to trimming and J lost 3 bases, with 18 bases between them. Germline V gene lookup returns CDR1 SGHRS and CDR2 YFSETQ. CDR3 length: 16 amino acids.

As DNA, the CDR3 is TGTGCCAGCAGCTTCGACAGTTATGGCTACACCTTC. This gives the protein CASSFDSYGYTF. This sequence joins TRBV28 and TRBJ1-2; D perhaps matches TRBD1 (5 bases). The CDR3 is 12 residues long. Trimming took off 6 bases at V and 5 bases at J, with 10 bases between the two ends. CDR1 MDHEN and CDR2 SYDVKM come from the germline V gene.

The CDR3 sequence: CASSFRRQGLVGSNQPQHF. In nucleotides, the CDR3 is TGTGCCAGCAGCTTTCGGAGACAGGGGCTCGTCGGGAGCAATCAGCCCCAGCATTTT. The V call is TRBV5-6, the J call TRBJ1-5; 8 bases match TRBD1. The CDR3 extends over 19 amino acids. CDR1 is SGHDT, CDR2 YYEEEE, per germline. The V and J ends lost 2 bases and 1 base, in that order; junction bases with no gene match: 14.

This chain joins TRBV11-2 and TRBJ2-7; D unresolved. CDR1 and CDR2 from the germline V gene are SGHAT and FQNNGV. There are 14 residues in the CDR3. V lost 5 bases to trimming and J lost 5 bases, with 16 bases between them. The CDR3 loop reads CASSPPTLMNEQYF. In DNA, the CDR3 is TGTGCCAGCAGCCCCCCTACCCTAATGAACGAGCAGTACTTC. Using reference TRBV11-2 and TRBJ2-7 for the parts outside the CDR3, the full variable domain is EAGVAQSPRYKIIEKRQSVAFWCNPISGHATLYWYQQILGQGPKLLIQFQNNGVVDDSQLPKDRFSAERLKGVDSTLKIQPAKLEDSAVYLCASSPPTLMNEQYFGPGTRLTVT.

This clone appeared a single time. The chain is built from TRBV10-3 and TRBJ2-2, with TRBD2 matching 10 bases. The CDR3 covers 14 residues. Germline CDR1 and CDR2: ENHRY and SYGVKD. V shed 11 bases and J 2 bases; nucleotides not matched to a gene: 5. CDR3: CAGRTSGNTGELFF. The CDR3 bases are TGTGCCGGAAGGACTAGCGGAAACACCGGGGAGCTGTTTTTT.

V is TRBV9 and J is TRBJ2-3; tentatively, D is TRBD2 (6 bases). The V gene's germline CDR1 is SGDLS and CDR2 YYNGEE. The CDR3 runs to 16 residues. V lost 0 bases, J lost 1 base, and 12 bases lay in between. CDR3 nucleotide sequence: TGTGCCAGCAGCGTAGGAGGGAGGTTTGGCACAGATACGCAGTATTTT. Its protein is CASSVGGRFGTDTQYF.

The rearrangement links TRBV6-1 to TRBJ2-5; tentative D call: TRBD2 (7 bases). V was shortened by 6 bases and J by 0 bases, with 14 bases between the two germline ends. The CDR3 runs to 15 residues. CDR1 MNHNS and CDR2 SASEGT come from the germline V gene. The CDR3 sequence is CASSRRGGNQETQYF. CDR3 DNA sequence: TGTGCCAGCAGCCGGAGGGGGGGGAACCAAGAGACCCAGTACTTC.

This chain joins TRBV10-3 and TRBJ1-2; the D gene is possibly TRBD1 (5 bases). Germline V gives CDR1 ENHRY, CDR2 SYGVKD. Between the trimmed V and J ends, which lost 2 bases and 3 bases, there was a span of 7 bases. CDR3 length: 13 residues. The CDR3 coding sequence is TGTGCCATCAGTGAGCAGGGTCACTATGGCTACACCTTC. Its protein is CAISEQGHYGYTF.

The rearrangement joins TRBV9 to TRBJ2-3; the match to TRBD1 covers 10 bases. This CDR3 comprises 18 residues. Germline V gives CDR1 SGDLS, CDR2 YYNGEE. Unmatched junction bases numbered 11, after V lost 2 bases and J lost 2 bases. The CDR3, as DNA: TGTGCCAGCAGCGTCGCGCTGGGGACAGGGGCCATCACAGATACGCAGTATTTT. Translation: CASSVALGTGAITDTQYF.

The V gene is TRBV15, the J gene TRBJ2-1; TRBD2 matches at 8 bases. The ends lost 2 bases at V and 1 base at J; junction bases unmatched: 7. CDR3 size: 17 residues. Germline CDR1 reads LNHNV; CDR2 reads YYDKDF (reference sequence). The CDR3 DNA reads as TGTGCCACCAGCAGAATTAGCGGGATAGGTTCCTACAATGAGCAGTTCTTC. Its protein product is CATSRISGIGSYNEQFF.

The chain uses TRBV2 and TRBJ2-7, with 11 bases fitting TRBD1. The CDR3 runs 13 residues. The germline V gene encodes CDR1 SNHLY and CDR2 FYNNEI. V shed 4 bases, J shed 7 bases, and the junction held 3 bases outside the gene matches. The CDR3 spells CASSAGQGGEQYF. The DNA for the CDR3 is TGTGCCAGCAGTGCGGGACAGGGGGGGGAGCAGTACTTC.

V and J are TRBV5-4 and TRBJ1-2; D unresolved. The ends were cut back, 0 bases at V and 4 bases at J, with 7 bases in the middle. The germline gives CDR1 SGHNT, CDR2 YYREEE (reference sequence). This CDR3 has 13 residues. The CDR3 region has the DNA TGTGCCAGCAGCTTGGGTGGCAGCTATGGCTACACCTTC. Translated: CASSLGGSYGYTF.

The J gene is TRBJ2-7, the V gene TRBV2, with D maybe TRBD2 (6 bases). The ends were cut back, 7 bases at V and 7 bases at J, with 11 bases in the middle. The CDR3 spans 11 residues. From germline, CDR1 is SNHLY and CDR2 FYNNEI. Here the CDR3 reads CASTPRDEQYF. The CDR3 coding sequence is TGTGCCAGCACCCCGCGGGATGAGCAGTACTTC.

The chain combines TRBV19 with TRBJ2-3; D is unresolved. Germline CDR1 is LNHDA and CDR2 is SQIVND (reference sequence). The CDR3 covers 14 residues. V was shortened by 4 bases and J by 2 bases, with 10 bases between the two germline ends. CDR3 residues: CASSTYGSTDTQYF. CDR3 DNA sequence: TGTGCCAGTAGTACCTACGGGTCCACAGATACGCAGTATTTT.

The chain uses TRBV18 and TRBJ2-3, with 8 bases aligning to TRBD1. Germline CDR1 reads KGHSH; CDR2 reads LQKENI. The CDR3 totals 16 residues. J was trimmed by 0 bases and V by 4 bases; bases with no gene match: 6. The CDR3, as DNA: TGTGCCAGCTCACAGCAGGGGGCAACTAGCACAGATACGCAGTATTTT. It translates to CASSQQGATSTDTQYF.

This clone was detected a few times. V and J are TRBV5-1 and TRBJ2-7, with 11 bases fitting TRBD1. Germline V gene data show CDR1 as SGHRS and CDR2 as YFSETQ. CDR3 size: 15 residues. J lost 7 bases, V lost 3 bases, and 9 bases had no gene match. Written as DNA, the CDR3 is TGCGCCAGCAGCTCCGAAGGGACAGGGGGAAGGGAGCAGTACTTC. The encoded protein is CASSSEGTGGREQYF.

This chain links TRBV2 with TRBJ1-6; the D gene is possibly TRBD1 (5 bases). From germline, CDR1 is SNHLY and CDR2 FYNNEI. The V gene lost 0 bases and the J gene lost 14 bases, with 8 bases spanning the gap. The CDR3 loop spans 12 amino acids. The CDR3 region has the DNA TGTGCCAGCAGTGAAGCAAGACAGACCCTCCACTTT. Translating gives CASSEARQTLHF.

This clone was seen more than once but under ten times. The V and J genes are TRBV30 and TRBJ1-1, with a possible D match to TRBD1 (5 bases). The germline gives CDR1 GTSNPN, CDR2 SVGIG (reference sequence). The CDR3 covers 11 residues. Trimming took off 3 bases at V and 6 bases at J, with 8 bases between the two ends. The CDR3 protein is CAWRGPAEAFF. The CDR3 nucleotides are TGTGCCTGGAGGGGGCCGGCTGAAGCTTTCTTT. Full variable domain (missing parts from reference TRBV30 and TRBJ1-1): SQTIHQWPATLVQPVGSPLSLECTVEGTSNPNLYWYRQAAGRGLQLLFYSVGIGQISSEVPQNLSASRPQDRQFILSSKKLLLSDSGFYLCAWRGPAEAFFGQGTRLTVV.

The chain joins TRBV7-3 to TRBJ1-2, with 9 positions matching TRBD1. From germline, CDR1 is SGHTA and CDR2 FQGTGA. V lost 0 bases, J lost 8 bases, and 7 bases stayed unmatched. This CDR3 spans 15 amino acids. The CDR3 loop reads CASSLTGTGGQGYTF. As DNA, the CDR3 is TGTGCCAGCAGCTTAACGGGTACAGGGGGCCAGGGCTACACCTTC.

About this clone: This same CDR3 is encoded by further DNA sequences in the sample. This rearrangement joins TRBV5-4 to TRBJ2-1, with 7 bases aligning to TRBD2. CDR1 is SGHNT, CDR2 YYREEE, per germline (reference sequence). The CDR3 runs 15 residues. V gave up 4 bases and J gave up 0 bases; unmatched junction bases: 4. CDR3 residues: CASSPSGSSYNEQFF. CDR3 in DNA: TGTGCCAGCAGCCCTAGCGGTTCCTCCTACAATGAGCAGTTCTTC. Combining the CDR3 with reference TRBV5-4 and TRBJ2-1 gives the whole variable domain ETGVTQSPTHLIKTRGQQVTLRCSSQSGHNTVSWYQQALGQGPQFIFQYYREEENGRGNFPPRFSGLQFPNYSSELNVNALELDDSALYLCASSPSGSSYNEQFFGPGTRLTVL.

The chain has TRBV5-4 and TRBJ1-1; TRBD1 matches at 10 bases. CDR3 length: 15 residues. Germline CDR1 and CDR2: SGHNT and YYREEE (reference sequence). Germline trimming cut 4 bases from V and 7 bases from J; bases unmatched to any gene: 10. CDR3 DNA sequence: TGTGCCAGCAGCCCACAGACAGGGGGCTTTTTTGAAGCTTTCTTT. Translation: CASSPQTGGFFEAFF.

This clone occurred once. The chain has TRBV13 and TRBJ1-1; maybe TRBD1 (5 bases). The CDR3 length is 13 residues. V lost 4 bases to trimming and J lost 5 bases, with 11 bases between them. Looked up from germline, CDR1 is PRHDT and CDR2 is FYEKMQ (reference sequence). The CDR3 DNA is TGTGCCAGCAGCTCTCGGGGGGGGACTGAAGCTTTCTTT. Its translation is CASSSRGGTEAFF.

The chain combines TRBV28 with TRBJ2-6; 12 bases map to TRBD2. Germline V gene lookup returns CDR1 MDHEN and CDR2 SYDVKM. The trim removed 2 bases at V and 2 bases at J, leaving 7 bases unmatched. CDR3 size: 19 residues. CDR3 sequence (DNA): TGTGCCAGCAGTTTACCGTCACTAGCGGGAGGTGCTGGGGCCAACGTCCTGACTTTC. This encodes CASSLPSLAGGAGANVLTF.